In this sample, the clone carrying this T cell receptor (beta chain) turned up a few times. Its antigen remains unidentified. TCRdb itself ran the 5' RACE reads through MiXCR, one entry per CDR3 protein. The top ten clones hold 10% to 15% of a sample with roughly 100,000 distinct CDR3 sequences, 24% of them seen once. The CDR3 extends over 14 amino acids. The germline CDR1 and CDR2 sequences are ENHRY and SYGVKD. Trimming at V came to 7 bases and at J to 0 bases, leaving 4 bases not matched to a gene. This record belongs to a study of CD8 T cells in ankylosing spondylitis. Study-wide results and caveats: Certain motif variants had earlier appeared in reactive arthritis synovial fluid and blood. Clones linked to disease were reported to show significant enrichment in matched ankylosing spondylitis synovial fluid. Typical of ankylosing spondylitis blood, it appeared, was a TCR beta motif of fewer than ten highly homologous variants.

V usage is TRBV10-3 and J usage is TRBJ2-3, with 7 bases lining up with TRBD2. Specimen: synovial fluid, either unsorted or a sorted T cell fraction (not recorded which). This TCR came from a male donor with ankylosing spondylitis. CDR3 sequence reads: CAITAGESTDTQYF. The CDR3, as DNA: TGTGCCATCACTGCGGGAGAAAGCACAGATACGCAGTATTTT.